This T cell receptor (beta chain) was sequenced during a study of blood T cells in healthy people across ages (dated by TCRdb to about 2015). In the study overall: In model experiments, template switching captured about one uniquely barcoded TCR beta cDNA molecule for every two T cells. The study measured age-related changes in TCR beta repertoire diversity using deep sequencing normalized with unique cDNA molecular identifiers. For two donors (one aged 18 to 29 and one aged 80 or older), the study analyzed two additional independent replicas of 1 million unique cDNA reads from the same blood draw. Four age groups were formed from the donors: young (average 16 years), middle-aged (roughly 38), aged (more than 55) and long-lived (around 82). Donors of different ages were randomly distributed across sequencing lanes to avoid experimental bias. The paper's findings and limits, for the study overall: Observed TCR beta diversity per million T cells fell roughly linearly with age, and a significant reduction was already apparent by age roughly 40. Compared with the aged group, the long-lived group had more naive CD4+ T cells, fewer expanded clones and increased TCR diversity, suggesting age selection. A strong correlation was found between observed TCR beta diversity and the percentage of naive T cells measured by flow cytometry. Because the CMV infection status of the donors was unknown, age-related changes in expanded clonotypes may potentially have been confounded. Estimates of total diversity based on one million sequenced T cells were considered lower bounds and underestimates. Bulk unsorted PBMC profiling prevented conclusive comparison of naive and antigen-experienced compartments.

Receptor amplification or capture employed 5' RACE. For sequencing, an Illumina HiSeq 2500 was employed. The second PCR ran for roughly 7 to 11 cycles and used a J-beta primer mix along with a sample-barcoded 5' primer. Each TCR beta cDNA molecule received a unique molecular identifier from a template-switch 5' adaptor carrying 12 random nucleotides. Each sample yielded at least 3 million CDR3-containing paired-end reads. First-strand cDNA was synthesized from all RNA with the Mint cDNA synthesis kit, primed by a TRBC-specific oligonucleotide. Following uracil-DNA glycosylase treatment, a first 18-cycle PCR with universal primers M1SS and BC2_uni_R was performed on all cDNA. From the authors' description of their analysis: Normalization of each sample was performed by random selection of 1 million high-quality reads, each carrying a distinct molecular identifier. Reads sharing molecular identifiers were discarded rather than binned into consensus sequences. MiTCR, with a Q25 quality threshold and the strictest error-elimination algorithm, was used for CDR3 identification, clonotype clustering and error correction. A nonparametric unseen species model with Euler transformation was used to estimate lower-bound total TCR beta diversity. Clones were called with MiXCR by TCRdb after fastp trimmed the public reads at Q25, and only in-frame beta chains were retained. Records with the same CDR3 protein are collapsed into one entry carrying the most frequent genes and DNA. The authors' filters were not applied to this entry. The sample table records 630,000 or so distinct CDR3 sequences; approximately 30% of these occur just once. The ten largest clones take up 15% to 19% of the sample.

CDR1 and CDR2 are drawn from the germline V gene: MNHEY, SVGAGI. Trimming takes 2 bases from V and 6 bases from J, and the germline ends sit 16 bases apart. Including the terminal cysteine and phenylalanine, the CDR3 comprises 15 residues. CDR3 DNA only is kept here, 45 bases in frame from base 1. Systemically healthy Caucasian individuals from Russia, around 38 in total and aged about 6 to 100 years, were included as donors. Each donor gave ten milliliters of peripheral blood, drawn into EDTA-treated Vacutainer tubes. Ficoll-Paque density-gradient centrifugation was used to isolate PBMCs, with at least 6.5 million per sample. Trizol reagent was used to extract total RNA from the PBMCs, yielding at least 6 micrograms per sample. For every donor, flow cytometry on a PBMC aliquot measured the percentage of naive CD45RAhigh/CD27high T cells. Concerning this clonotype itself: Its cognate antigen has yet to be identified. Base qualities are not at hand, and no much larger clone is one base apart.

The V gene is TRBV6-5 and the J gene is TRBJ1-1; TRBD1 is possibly the D segment (6 matching bases). The sequence derives from a woman of 80 years or more in good health. Sequencing used blood. The CDR3: CASSYALRGGAEAFF. The DNA is as follows: TGTGCCAGCAGTTACGCCCTTAGGGGGGGGGCTGAAGCTTTCTTT.